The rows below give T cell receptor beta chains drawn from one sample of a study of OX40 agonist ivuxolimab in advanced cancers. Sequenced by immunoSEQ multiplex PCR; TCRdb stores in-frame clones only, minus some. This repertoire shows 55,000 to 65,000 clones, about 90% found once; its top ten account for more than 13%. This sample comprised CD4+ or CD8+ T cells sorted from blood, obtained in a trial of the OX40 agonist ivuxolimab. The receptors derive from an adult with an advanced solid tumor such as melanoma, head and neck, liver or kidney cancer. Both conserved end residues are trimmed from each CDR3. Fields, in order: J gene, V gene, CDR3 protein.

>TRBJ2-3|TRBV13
ASSLRLTDTQY
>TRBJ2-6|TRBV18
ASSPTGAGANVLT
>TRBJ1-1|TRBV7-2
ASSLDSGHATEAF
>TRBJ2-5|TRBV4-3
ASSQEFGRETQY
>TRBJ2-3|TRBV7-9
ASSLDRLTDTQY
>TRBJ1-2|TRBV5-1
ASSRDRSNYGYT
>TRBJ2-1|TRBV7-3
ASSFRRGAYNEQF
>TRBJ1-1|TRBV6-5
ASSYGHRNTEAF
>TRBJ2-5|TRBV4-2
ASSSGGIQETQY
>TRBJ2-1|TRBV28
ASSLWAGGTSNEQF
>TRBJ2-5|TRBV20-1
STGDSETQY
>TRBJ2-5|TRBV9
ASSPGPNGQETQY
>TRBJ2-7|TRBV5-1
ASSPEGRGEQY
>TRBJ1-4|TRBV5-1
ASSDGRSASNEKLF
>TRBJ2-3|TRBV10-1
ASSDASGKSTDTQY
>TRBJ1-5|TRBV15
ATSTGQGVTSNQPQH
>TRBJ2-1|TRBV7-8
ASSSGTNRNEQF
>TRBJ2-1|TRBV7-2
ASSRGLASSYNEQF
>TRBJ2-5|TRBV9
ASSPRAPSGETQY
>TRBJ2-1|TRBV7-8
ASSSRQRSSYNEQF
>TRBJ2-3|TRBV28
ASSLSHSTDTQY
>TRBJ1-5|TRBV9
ASSANTGGNQPQH
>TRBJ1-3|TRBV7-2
ASSTTGTGASGNTIY
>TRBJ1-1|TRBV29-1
SVNRANTEAF
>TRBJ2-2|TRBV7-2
ASSLFGSGNTGELF
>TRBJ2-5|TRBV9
ASSVAWGETQY
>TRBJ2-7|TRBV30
AWRTSGSYEQY
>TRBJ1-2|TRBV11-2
ASSLQGSGYT
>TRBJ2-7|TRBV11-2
ASSRGPPASGRGEQY
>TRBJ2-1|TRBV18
ASTRQGETEQF
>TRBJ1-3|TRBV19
ASSRGGGMQNTIY
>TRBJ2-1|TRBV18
ASSPPDRNNEQF
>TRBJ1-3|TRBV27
ASSRGLGNTIY
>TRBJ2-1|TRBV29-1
SVEKAGVQNEQF
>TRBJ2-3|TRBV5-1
ASSSSGSWDTQY
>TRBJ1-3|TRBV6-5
ASRSPIGNTIY
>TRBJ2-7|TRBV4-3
ASSQSLGVYEQY
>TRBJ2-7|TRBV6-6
ASSDPGQGFYEQY
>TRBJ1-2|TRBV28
ASSSPVDYGYT
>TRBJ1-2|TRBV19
ASSISQGSGGYT
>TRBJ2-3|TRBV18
ASSPGKDTQY
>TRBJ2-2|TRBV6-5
AGTSPLDGELF
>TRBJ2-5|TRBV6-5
ASFGASAGQETQY
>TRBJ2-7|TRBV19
ASSDRGLYEQY
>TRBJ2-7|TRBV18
ASSPPQLAGRYEQY
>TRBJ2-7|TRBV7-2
ASSFTSGGYEQY
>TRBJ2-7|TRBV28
ASSSNPASEQY
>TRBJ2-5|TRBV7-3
ASSPHPVETQY
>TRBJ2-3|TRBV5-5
ASSLAAGGPDTQY
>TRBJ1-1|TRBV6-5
ASRPPARNTEAF
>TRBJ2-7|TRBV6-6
ASSSLAEGYEQY
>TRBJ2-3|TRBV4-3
ASSQGLYPSTDTQY
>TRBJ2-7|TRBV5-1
ASSFPGTSQPYERY
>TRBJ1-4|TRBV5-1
ASSLVPNEKLF
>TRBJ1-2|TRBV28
ASSSERGVYGYT
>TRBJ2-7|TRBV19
ASSMRKGDGHD
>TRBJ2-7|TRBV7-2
ASSSTFSGRGEQY
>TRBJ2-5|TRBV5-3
ARSIGTSGEETQY
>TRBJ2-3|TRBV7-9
ASSPGDRAADTQY
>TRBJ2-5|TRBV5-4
ASSLAGTRQETQY